This T cell receptor (beta chain) derives from a study of blood T cells in healthy people across ages. Across the whole study: About one barcoded beta molecule per two T cells was captured by template switching. Broader study findings: Unsorted PBMCs ruled out conclusive naive versus antigen-experienced comparison.

With a J-beta primer mix and a sample-barcoded 5' primer, a second PCR ran about 6 to 11 cycles. CDR3-containing paired-end reads numbered at least 2.5 million in each sample. TCRdb reprocessed the 5' RACE reads via MiXCR and lists one record per CDR3 protein. This sample has about 1.5 million distinct CDR3 sequences, with approximately 43% found just once. In the case of this clonotype: Its antigen is currently unknown.

The source material was blood. The clonotype originates from a woman aged 18 to 35 in good health.

The CDR3 here is CASSPTFRQGLYEQYF. The CDR3 nucleotides read TGTGCCAGCAGCCCGACCTTCAGGCAGGGACTCTACGAGCAGTACTTC. The chain has TRBV7-9 and TRBJ2-5, with D possibly being TRBD2 (6 bases). TRBJ2-7 explains the end of the DNA better; the J call may be wrong. Germline V gene data show CDR1 as SEHNR and CDR2 as FQNEAQ (reference sequence). The CDR3 is 16 residues long.